The next 5 T cell receptor beta chains were all read from a single sample in a study of T cells after yellow fever vaccination. TCRdb redid the calling of the 5' RACE reads with MiXCR, one entry per CDR3 protein. The sample gives tens of thousands of distinct CDR3 sequences, roughly 10% of which show up once; around 10% is in the top ten. The sample was PBMCs, either bulk or a sorted T-cell subset (CD4+, CD8+, memory, or dextramer-sorted; not recorded which), taken around 15 days after the first yellow fever vaccination. Every receptor here comes from a man aged 18-30 years who received the YFV17D yellow fever vaccine.

This clonotype was detected many times. The V call is TRBV6-2 or TRBV6-3, the J call TRBJ2-1, with TRBD2 as a possible D gene (5 bases). The CDR3 consists of 13 residues. CDR1 is MNHEY and CDR2 is SVGEGT in the germline V gene. V was clipped by 8 bases and J by 5 bases, with 13 bases between them. CDR3 coding DNA: TGTGCCAGCCGGGGATGGGTGAACAATGAGCAGTTCTTC. It specifies CASRGWVNNEQFF.

This clonotype was seen repeatedly, ten times or more. The chain links TRBV7-6 to TRBJ2-6, with D possibly matching TRBD2 (6 bases). The ends were cut back, 0 bases at V and 1 base at J, with 13 bases in the middle. Germline CDR1 and CDR2: SGHVS and FNYEAQ. This CDR3 comprises 18 residues. The CDR3 nucleotides read TGTGCCAGCAGCTTAGCAGGCGGGATTACATCTGGGGCCAACGTCCTGACTTTC. Protein: CASSLAGGITSGANVLTF.

This clonotype was seen repeatedly, ten times or more. The chain employs TRBV30 and TRBJ2-7; D is undetermined. The ends were cut back, 3 bases at V and 2 bases at J, with 11 bases in the middle. The CDR3 sequence is 13 residues long. The germline V gene encodes CDR1 GTSNPN and CDR2 SVGIG (reference sequence). CDR3 residues: CAWSDLSPYEQYF. The CDR3 nucleotides read TGTGCCTGGAGCGACCTGAGTCCCTACGAGCAGTACTTC.

In regard to this clonotype: A much larger clone differs by one base, so this may be a read error. The chain has TRBV4-2 and TRBJ1-5, with 9 positions matching TRBD1. CDR1 is LGHNA and CDR2 is YNFKEQ in the germline V gene. The CDR3 runs 15 residues. The CDR3 spells CASSQVATGGQPKHF. DNA for the CDR3: TGTGCCAGCAGCCAAGTAGCGACAGGGGGTCAGCCCAAGCATTTT.

At least ten counts were recorded for this clonotype. The J gene is TRBJ2-1, the V gene TRBV10-3; tentative D call: TRBD1 (6 bases). The CDR3 has 15 residues. Deletions cut 6 bases from V and 0 bases from J, with 12 bases between. In germline, CDR1 is ENHRY, CDR2 SYGVKD. CDR3 sequence: CAISSQGFSYNEQFF. DNA for the CDR3: TGTGCCATCAGCTCACAGGGCTTCTCCTACAATGAGCAGTTCTTC.